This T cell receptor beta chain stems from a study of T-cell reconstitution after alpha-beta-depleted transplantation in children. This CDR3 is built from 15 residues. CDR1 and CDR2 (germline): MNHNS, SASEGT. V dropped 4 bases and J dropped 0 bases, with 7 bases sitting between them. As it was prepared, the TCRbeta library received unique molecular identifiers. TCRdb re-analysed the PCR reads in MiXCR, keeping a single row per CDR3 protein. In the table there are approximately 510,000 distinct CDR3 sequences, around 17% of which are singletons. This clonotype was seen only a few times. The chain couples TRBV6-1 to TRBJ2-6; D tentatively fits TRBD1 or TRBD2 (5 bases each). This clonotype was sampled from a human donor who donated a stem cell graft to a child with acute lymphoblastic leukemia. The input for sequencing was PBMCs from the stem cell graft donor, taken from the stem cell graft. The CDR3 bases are TGTGCCAGCAGTGTGGGGACCTCTGGGGCCAACGTCCTGACTTTC. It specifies CASSVGTSGANVLTF.